These 25 T cell receptor beta chains were all obtained from the same sample, sequenced in a study of vaccination effects on CD4 cells after COVID-19. Profiled with immunoSEQ multiplex PCR; TCRdb holds only in-frame clones, not every one. This table has under 70,000 clones, around 75% appearing once. ViraFEST expansion of antigen-specific CD4+ T cells with viral peptide pools preceded sequencing. Once cultured for 10 days, the cells underwent separation to obtain CD4+ T cells. Vaccine recipients lacked prior SARS-CoV-2 infection and had negative nucleocapsid antibodies. No antigen has been identified for these receptors. The source was CD4+ T cells from PBMCs cultured with HCoV-OC43 spike peptides, collected before COVID-19 vaccination. The subset denotes: HCoV-OC43 spike overlapping peptide pool stimulation. The source is a human donor who received a COVID-19 vaccine.

The gene calls are TRBV6-5 and TRBJ2-3; D possibly corresponds to TRBD1 (6 bases). This CDR3 has 15 residues. Germline-derived CDR1 and CDR2 are MNHEY and SVGAGI. V was cut by 6 bases and J by 2 bases, with 15 bases left in between. CDR3 sequence (DNA): TGTGCCAGCAGGTCCGGGACACTGCACACAGATACGCAGTATTTT. As protein: CASRSGTLHTDTQYF.

The chain is built from TRBV15 and TRBJ1-2, with a possible D match to TRBD1 (5 bases). This CDR3 comprises 12 residues. V was cut by 3 bases and J by 4 bases, with 6 bases left in between. Germline V lookup: CDR1 LNHNV, CDR2 YYDKDF (reference sequence). The CDR3 DNA is TGTGCCACCAGCAGGACAGTCTATGGCTACACCTTC. Protein product: CATSRTVYGYTF.

This clone showed up just a few times. The chain couples TRBV9 to TRBJ2-2; D is possibly TRBD1 (6 bases). There are 15 residues in the CDR3. Germline V gene sequence: CDR1 SGDLS, CDR2 YYNGEE. Trimming took off 1 base at V and 3 bases at J, with 10 bases between the two ends. CDR3 sequence reads: CASSVTPGDTGELFF. The CDR3 bases are TGTGCCAGCAGCGTAACCCCAGGGGACACCGGGGAGCTGTTTTTT.

This clone came up once. The chain couples TRBV2 to TRBJ2-5; 8 nucleotides match TRBD2. The V and J ends lost 6 bases and 2 bases, in that order; junction bases with no gene match: 5. The CDR3 loop spans 14 amino acids. Germline values: CDR1 SNHLY, CDR2 FYNNEI. The DNA for the CDR3 is TGTGCCAGCAGGGGAGCGGGGGCACAAGAGACCCAGTACTTC. Its protein product is CASRGAGAQETQYF.

By frequency in the sample, this clone is large. The J gene is TRBJ1-5, the V gene TRBV2, with 11 bases fitting TRBD1. The CDR3 has 15 amino acids. Trimming at V came to 5 bases and at J to 4 bases, leaving 4 bases not matched to a gene. The germline V gene encodes CDR1 SNHLY and CDR2 FYNNEI. The CDR3 DNA follows: TGTGCCAGCAGTAACCGGGACAGGGGGAATCAGCCCCAGCATTTT. Protein product: CASSNRDRGNQPQHF.

V is TRBV5-5 and J is TRBJ2-6, with 7 positions matching TRBD1. The CDR3 is 17 amino acids. J gave up 4 bases and V 4 bases, and 11 bases lay outside the gene matches. Germline CDR1 and CDR2: SGHKS and YYEKEE (reference sequence). CDR3 bases: TGTGCCAGCAGCGCCGACAGGGTGGGTTCCGGGGCCAACGTCCTGACTTTC. Amino acids: CASSADRVGSGANVLTF.

The CDR3 coding sequence is TGTGCCAGCAGCCTTGAAGGCGGGACTAGCCCCGAGACCCAGTACTTC. Its protein product is CASSLEGGTSPETQYF. The rearrangement uses TRBV2 and TRBJ2-5, with 9 bases fitting TRBD2. Per the germline V gene, CDR1 is SNHLY and CDR2 is FYNNEI. The J segment lost 5 bases and the V segment lost 6 bases, leaving 13 bases of the junction unmatched. The CDR3 sequence is 16 residues long.

The chain combines TRBV15 with TRBJ2-5; D is undetermined. V was pared by 8 bases and J by 4 bases, with 20 bases between. Germline values: CDR1 LNHNV, CDR2 YYDKDF (reference sequence). This CDR3 spans 15 amino acids. CDR3 in DNA: TGTGCCACCGCACAGCCGGAAAGGCTGGGAGAGACCCAGTACTTC. It yields the protein CATAQPERLGETQYF.

V usage is TRBV14 and J usage is TRBJ1-1, with D unclear. Trimming shortened V by 10 bases and J by 1 base, and 13 bases separated the two germline ends. Germline CDR1 reads SGHDN; CDR2 reads FVKESK. The CDR3 loop spans 13 amino acids. The CDR3 coding sequence is TGTGCCACCTACTGGGAGGAGAACACTGAAGCTTTCTTT. This sequence encodes CATYWEENTEAFF.

The chain links TRBV4-1 to TRBJ1-1; D gene ambiguous. There are 17 residues in the CDR3. Germline-derived CDR1 and CDR2 are MGHRA and YSYEKL. V was shortened by 1 base and J by 3 bases, with 18 bases between the two germline ends. The CDR3 coding sequence is TGCGCCAGCAGCCAAGCCGGGAGGGCCCGAAGGCACACTGAAGCTTTCTTT. Translated, it gives CASSQAGRARRHTEAFF.

The chain has TRBV7-2 and TRBJ2-2; D gene unclear. Between the trimmed V and J ends, which lost 2 bases and 6 bases, there was a span of 1 base. CDR3 length: 11 residues. Germline V CDR1 and CDR2: SGHTA, FQGNSA. CDR3 sequence (DNA): TGTGCCAGCAGCTTACCCGGGGAGCTGTTTTTT. Translation: CASSLPGELFF.

V usage is TRBV6-1 and J usage is TRBJ2-1, with D perhaps TRBD1 (6 bases). The CDR3 has 15 residues. Trimming cost V 3 bases and J 6 bases, with 15 bases left between them. Germline V gene sequence: CDR1 MNHNS, CDR2 SASEGT. In nucleotides, the CDR3 is TGTGCCAGCAGTGACCGATCAGGGGTGACCAATGAGCAGTTCTTC. This translates into CASSDRSGVTNEQFF.

This chain connects TRBV7-2 to TRBJ2-6, with D perhaps being TRBD1 or TRBD2 (5 bases each). The CDR3 covers 17 residues. V was pared by 4 bases and J by 1 base, with 14 bases between. CDR1 is SGHTA, CDR2 FQGNSA, per germline. The DNA of the CDR3 is TGTGCCAGCAGCTGGGACCGTATCCAATCTGGGGCCAACGTCCTGACTTTC. Its protein is CASSWDRIQSGANVLTF. The full variable domain, rest sourced from reference TRBV7-2 and TRBJ2-6, is GAGVSQSPSNKVTEKGKDVELRCDPISGHTALYWYRQSLGQGLEFLIYFQGNSAPDKSGLPSDRFSAERTGGSVSTLTIQRTQQEDSAVYLCASSWDRIQSGANVLTFGAGSRLTVL.

The chain joins TRBV20-1 to TRBJ2-7, with D perhaps TRBD1 (5 bases). CDR3 length: 13 residues. With 3 bases removed from V and 3 bases from J, the gap between germline ends came to 12 bases. Germline V gene sequence: CDR1 DFQATT, CDR2 SNEGSKA (reference sequence). This CDR3 reads CSASNRPSYEQYV. The CDR3 DNA reads as TGCAGTGCTAGTAACAGGCCGAGCTACGAGCAGTACGTC.

This clone was counted between two and nine times. The V gene is TRBV5-5, the J gene TRBJ2-3; tentative D call: TRBD2 (5 bases). The V end was cut by 1 base, the J end by 2 bases, with 11 bases between. CDR3 length: 15 amino acids. Germline V gene data show CDR1 as SGHKS and CDR2 as YYEKEE (reference sequence). This CDR3 reads CASSLSAGPTDTQYF. The CDR3 coding sequence is TGTGCCAGCAGCTTGTCTGCGGGTCCCACAGATACGCAGTATTTT. Full variable domain (rest looked up from reference TRBV5-5 and TRBJ2-3): DAGVTQSPTHLIKTRGQQVTLRCSPISGHKSVSWYQQVLGQGPQFIFQYYEKEERGRGNFPDRFSARQFPNYSSELNVNALLLGDSALYLCASSLSAGPTDTQYFGPGTRLTVL.

The V gene is TRBV6-6, the J gene TRBJ1-1; D is unclear. V was pared by 6 bases and J by 4 bases, with 12 bases between. Germline CDR1 is MNHNY and CDR2 is SVGAGI (reference sequence). The CDR3 sequence is 13 residues long. The CDR3 here is CASSPSGSTEAFF. In nucleotides, the CDR3 is TGTGCCAGCAGCCCCTCCGGGAGCACTGAAGCTTTCTTT.

This clone was counted a few times. The chain couples TRBV18 to TRBJ1-6; tentatively, D is TRBD1 (6 bases). Germline-derived CDR1 and CDR2 are KGHSH and LQKENI. The CDR3 is 14 amino acids. The V end lost 3 bases, the J end lost 4 bases, and 7 bases lay between the germline ends. This chain's CDR3 is CASSPDSYNSPLHF. The CDR3 DNA follows: TGTGCCAGCTCACCGGACAGTTATAATTCACCCCTCCACTTT.

V gene TRBV19 combines with J gene TRBJ1-2; D remains ambiguous. The CDR3 has 13 amino acids. Germline CDR1 reads LNHDA; CDR2 reads SQIVND (reference sequence). V was shortened by 6 bases and J by 2 bases, with 10 bases between the two germline ends. CDR3 protein: CASSIKGNYGYTF. Here the CDR3 DNA reads TGTGCCAGTAGCATTAAAGGGAACTATGGCTACACCTTC.

A single count supports this clone. The rearrangement joins TRBV19 to TRBJ2-5; D unclear. Trimming pared 0 bases from V and 4 bases from J, leaving 12 bases between. Germline-derived CDR1 and CDR2 are LNHDA and SQIVND (reference sequence). The CDR3 is made up of 15 amino acids. The CDR3 sequence: CASSIDRTQRETQYF. In DNA form, the CDR3 reads TGTGCCAGTAGTATAGATCGAACACAGCGAGAGACCCAGTACTTC. Full variable domain (rest looked up from reference TRBV19 and TRBJ2-5): DGGITQSPKYLFRKEGQNVTLSCEQNLNHDAMYWYRQDPGQGLRLIYYSQIVNDFQKGDIAEGYSVSREKKESFPLTVTSAQKNPTAFYLCASSIDRTQRETQYFGPGTRLLVL.

The chain uses TRBV19 and TRBJ1-1; no reliable D call. Trimming removed 7 bases from V and 4 bases from J, with 19 bases in between. Germline values: CDR1 LNHDA, CDR2 SQIVND (reference sequence). This CDR3 comprises 15 residues. In nucleotides, the CDR3 is TGTGCCAGTATGGGTGTTTGGGTAGGGATCACTGAAGCTTTCTTT. It yields the protein CASMGVWVGITEAFF.

J is TRBJ2-5 and V is TRBV24-1, with D possibly matching TRBD2 (6 bases). This CDR3 is 14 amino acids long. The germline gives CDR1 KGHDR, CDR2 SFDVKD. V shed 5 bases and J shed 6 bases, with 15 bases lying between them. The CDR3 DNA reads TGTGCCACCAGTGCCTCGGGGGTGCCTCAGACCCAGTACTTC. Amino acids: CATSASGVPQTQYF.

The V and J genes are TRBV27 and TRBJ2-1; 11 bases line up with TRBD2. The ends lost 7 bases at V and 1 base at J; junction bases unmatched: 6. CDR1 and CDR2 from the germline V gene are MNHEY and SMNVEV (reference sequence). The CDR3 has 16 amino acids. CDR3 amino acids: CASTSLAGVSYNEQFF. In DNA form, the CDR3 reads TGTGCCAGCACCTCACTAGCGGGGGTTTCCTACAATGAGCAGTTCTTC.

This clone was found once. The genes are TRBV7-9 and TRBJ2-3; D possibly corresponds to TRBD2 (7 bases). The CDR3 length is 15 residues. V dropped 11 bases and J dropped 3 bases, with 21 bases sitting between them. Germline-derived CDR1 and CDR2 are SEHNR and FQNEAQ (reference sequence). The CDR3 sequence: CAEGTARGPTDTQYF. Written as DNA, the CDR3 is TGTGCCGAAGGTACCGCGCGGGGGCCGACAGATACGCAGTATTTT.

The V gene is TRBV6-4, the J gene TRBJ1-6; D is undetermined. Trimming removed 6 bases from V and 7 bases from J, with 16 bases in between. Germline V gives CDR1 MRHNA, CDR2 SNTAGT. This CDR3 is 15 amino acids long. CDR3 in amino acids: CASRLRVEHNSPLHF. CDR3 sequence (DNA): TGTGCCAGCAGACTGCGAGTCGAGCACAATTCACCCCTCCACTTT.

This clone was found a few times. The chain couples TRBV21-1 to TRBJ1-2. TRBV21-1 is termed a pseudogene. This CDR3 spans 14 amino acids. The CDR3 region is CASSKELRGSGYTF. CDR3 nucleotide sequence: TGTGCCAGCAGCAAAGAGTTACGGGGTAGCGGCTACACCTTC.